This T cell receptor (beta chain) emerged from a study of shared clonotypes between healthy human individuals. Findings of the study overall: The sharing of 5% to 6.5% of naive CD4 clonotypes was seen across a few donors.

Points on this clone: Its antigen remains unidentified.

V lost 5 bases and J 0 bases, leaving 14 bases between the germline ends. The CDR3 covers 15 residues. Germline CDR1 SGHAT, CDR2 FQNNGV. Across several immunoSEQ plates, the genomic DNA of each subset was split evenly. Measured with immunoSEQ multiplex PCR; TCRdb has only the in-frame clones, and not every one. Of over a million clones in the sample, about 98% are singletons; the top ten hold 0.4% to 0.45%. The gene calls are TRBV11-2 and TRBJ2-7; D is uncertain. Specimen: naive CD4+ T cells sorted from blood. Subset here: CD45RA+ positively selected. The receptor was isolated from a man aged 25 to 40 in good health. The CDR3 DNA sequence: TGTGCCAGCAGCACCCAAACAGAGAACTCCTACGAGCAGTACTTC. This encodes CASSTQTENSYEQYF. The full variable domain, with the rest looked up from reference TRBV11-2 and TRBJ2-7, is EAGVAQSPRYKIIEKRQSVAFWCNPISGHATLYWYQQILGQGPKLLIQFQNNGVVDDSQLPKDRFSAERLKGVDSTLKIQPAKLEDSAVYLCASSTQTENSYEQYFGPGTRLTVT.